This T cell receptor (beta chain) was identified during a study of T cell responses to AZD1222 COVID-19 vaccine. Findings and caveats of the study: Just a handful of people given AZD1222 tested seropositive at baseline. Possibly, clonal diversity was underestimated; donors were largely white British and included more females.

Germline-derived CDR1 and CDR2 are MNHEY and SMNVEV (reference sequence). This CDR3 comprises 16 residues. V lost 5 bases, J lost 3 bases, and 10 bases stayed unmatched. Profiling relied on immunoSEQ multiplex PCR, and the TCRdb table lists in-frame clones only, not all of them. The table records some 120,000 clones, approximately 88% of them present only once. This clone turned up a few times. Antigen unknown. The sequencing here drew on peripheral blood, taken on day 0 of AZD1222 vaccination. The receptor was isolated from an adult in good health. The chain recombines TRBV27 with TRBJ2-7, with 10 positions matching TRBD2. In DNA form, the CDR3 reads TGTGCCAGCAGTCCCAATCCTAGCGGGAGCATCTACGAGCAGTACTTC. As protein: CASSPNPSGSIYEQYF.